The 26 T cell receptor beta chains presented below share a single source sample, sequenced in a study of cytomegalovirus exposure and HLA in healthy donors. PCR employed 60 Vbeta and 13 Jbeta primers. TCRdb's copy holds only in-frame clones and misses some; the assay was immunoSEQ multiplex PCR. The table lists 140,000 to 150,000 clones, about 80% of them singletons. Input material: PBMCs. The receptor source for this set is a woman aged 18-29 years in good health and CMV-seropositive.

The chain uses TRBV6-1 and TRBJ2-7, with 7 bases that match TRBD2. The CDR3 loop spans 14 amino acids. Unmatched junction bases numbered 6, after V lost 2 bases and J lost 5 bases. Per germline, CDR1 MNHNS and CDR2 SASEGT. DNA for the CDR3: TGTGCCAGCAGTGAAAGGCGGCGGGGGAACGAGCAGTACTTC. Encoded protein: CASSERRRGNEQYF.

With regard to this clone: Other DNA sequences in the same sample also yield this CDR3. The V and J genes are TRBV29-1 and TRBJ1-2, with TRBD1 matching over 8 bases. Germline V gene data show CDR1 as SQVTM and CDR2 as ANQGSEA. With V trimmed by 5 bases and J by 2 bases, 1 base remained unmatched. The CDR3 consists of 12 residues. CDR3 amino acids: CSVRQGNYGYTF. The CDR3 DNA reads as TGCAGCGTTCGACAGGGGAACTATGGCTACACCTTC.

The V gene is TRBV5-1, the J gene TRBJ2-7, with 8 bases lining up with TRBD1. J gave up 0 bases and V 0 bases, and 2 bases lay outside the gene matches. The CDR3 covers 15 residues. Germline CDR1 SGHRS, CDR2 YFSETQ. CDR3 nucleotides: TGCGCCAGCAGCTTGGACAGGGGGACCTCCTACGAGCAGTACTTC. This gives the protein CASSLDRGTSYEQYF.

The CDR3 spells CASSLGPAGQETQYF. CDR3 nucleotides: TGTGCCAGCAGTTTGGGCCCGGCGGGCCAAGAGACCCAGTACTTC. The rearrangement uses TRBV6-1 and TRBJ2-5; tentative D call: TRBD2 (5 bases). Trimming left V 5 bases short and J 1 base short, with 14 bases between. Germline V gives CDR1 MNHNS, CDR2 SASEGT. CDR3 length: 15 residues.

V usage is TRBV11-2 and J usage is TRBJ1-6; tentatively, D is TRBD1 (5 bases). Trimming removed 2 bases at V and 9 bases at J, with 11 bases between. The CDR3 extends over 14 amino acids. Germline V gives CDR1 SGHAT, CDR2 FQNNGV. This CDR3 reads CASSLRGSGSPLHF. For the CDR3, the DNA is TGTGCCAGCAGCTTACGGGGGTCAGGTTCACCCCTCCACTTT.

CDR3 sequence reads: CASRMDRLKGYTF. CDR3 bases: TGTGCCAGTAGAATGGACAGGCTGAAAGGCTACACCTTC. The V and J genes are TRBV19 and TRBJ1-2; 7 bases are shared with TRBD1. The germline V gene has CDR1 LNHDA and CDR2 SQIVND (reference sequence). The CDR3 is 13 amino acids. The V gene end was trimmed by 6 bases and the J gene end by 8 bases; junction bases not matched to a gene: 9.

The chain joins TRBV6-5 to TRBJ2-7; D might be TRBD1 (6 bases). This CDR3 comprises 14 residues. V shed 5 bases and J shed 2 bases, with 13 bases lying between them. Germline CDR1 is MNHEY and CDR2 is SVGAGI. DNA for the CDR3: TGTGCCAGCAGTAAGGGACATACGGCCTACGAGCAGTACTTC. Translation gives CASSKGHTAYEQYF.

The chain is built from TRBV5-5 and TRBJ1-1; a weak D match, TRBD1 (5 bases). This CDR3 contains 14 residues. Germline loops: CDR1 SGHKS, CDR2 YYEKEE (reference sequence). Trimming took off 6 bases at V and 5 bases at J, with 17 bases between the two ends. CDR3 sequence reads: CASTLLQGKTEAFF. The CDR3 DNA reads TGTGCCAGCACCCTCCTCCAGGGCAAAACTGAAGCTTTCTTT.

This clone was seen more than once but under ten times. CDR3 loop: CASSFHDSYNEQFF. CDR3 DNA: TGTGCCAGCAGCTTCCATGACAGCTACAATGAGCAGTTCTTC. The gene calls are TRBV2 and TRBJ2-1; a weak D match, TRBD1 (5 bases). Germline-derived CDR1 and CDR2 are SNHLY and FYNNEI. Trimming pared 6 bases from V and 3 bases from J, leaving 12 bases between. The CDR3 has 14 residues. Variable domain in full (rest from reference TRBV2 and TRBJ2-1): EPEVTQTPSHQVTQMGQEVILRCVPISNHLYFYWYRQILGQKVEFLVSFYNNEISEKSEIFDDQFSVERPDGSNFTLKIRSTKLEDSAMYFCASSFHDSYNEQFFGPGTRLTVL.

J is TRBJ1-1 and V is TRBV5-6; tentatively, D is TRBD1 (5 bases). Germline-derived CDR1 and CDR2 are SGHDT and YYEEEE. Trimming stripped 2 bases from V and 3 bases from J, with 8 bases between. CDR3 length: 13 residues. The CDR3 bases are TGTGCCAGCAGCTTTGGGGGGGACACTGAAGCTTTCTTT. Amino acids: CASSFGGDTEAFF.

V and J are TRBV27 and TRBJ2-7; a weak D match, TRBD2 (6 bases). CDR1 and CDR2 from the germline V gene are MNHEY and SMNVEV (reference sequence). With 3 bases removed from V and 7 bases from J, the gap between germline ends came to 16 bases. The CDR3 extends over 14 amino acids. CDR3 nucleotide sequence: TGTGCCAGCAGTTTCCGCGGGGCAAGCCGGGAGCAGTACTTC. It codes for CASSFRGASREQYF.

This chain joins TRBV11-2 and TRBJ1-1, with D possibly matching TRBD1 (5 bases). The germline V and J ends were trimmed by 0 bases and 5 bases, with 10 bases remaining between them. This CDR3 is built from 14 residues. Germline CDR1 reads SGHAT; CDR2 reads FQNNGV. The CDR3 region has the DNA TGTGCCAGCAGCTTAGATGGGGCAGGGACTGAAGCTTTCTTT. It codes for CASSLDGAGTEAFF.

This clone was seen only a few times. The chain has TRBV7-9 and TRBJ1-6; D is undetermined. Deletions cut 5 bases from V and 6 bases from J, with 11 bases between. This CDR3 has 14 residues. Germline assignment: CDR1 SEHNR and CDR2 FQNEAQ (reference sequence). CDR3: CASSPRGGNSPLHF. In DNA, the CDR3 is TGTGCCAGCAGCCCCCGCGGAGGTAATTCACCCCTCCACTTT.

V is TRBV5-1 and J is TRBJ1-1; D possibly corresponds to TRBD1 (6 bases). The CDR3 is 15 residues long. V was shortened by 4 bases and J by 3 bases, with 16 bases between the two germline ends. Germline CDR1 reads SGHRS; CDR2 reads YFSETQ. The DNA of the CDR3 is TGCGCCAGCAGCCTCAAACAGGGTACCGACACTGAAGCTTTCTTT. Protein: CASSLKQGTDTEAFF.

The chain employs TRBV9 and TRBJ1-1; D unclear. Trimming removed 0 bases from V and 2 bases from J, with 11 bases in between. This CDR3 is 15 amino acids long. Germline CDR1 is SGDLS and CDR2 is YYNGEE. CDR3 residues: CASSVVGGSNTEAFF. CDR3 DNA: TGTGCCAGCAGCGTAGTTGGCGGAAGTAACACTGAAGCTTTCTTT.

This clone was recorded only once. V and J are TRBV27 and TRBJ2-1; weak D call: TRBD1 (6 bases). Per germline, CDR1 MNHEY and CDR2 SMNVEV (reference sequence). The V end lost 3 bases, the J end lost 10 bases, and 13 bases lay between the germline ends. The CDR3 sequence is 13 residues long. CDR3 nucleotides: TGTGCCAGCAGTTTTTCGGCTACAGGGGAGCAGTTCTTC. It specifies CASSFSATGEQFF.

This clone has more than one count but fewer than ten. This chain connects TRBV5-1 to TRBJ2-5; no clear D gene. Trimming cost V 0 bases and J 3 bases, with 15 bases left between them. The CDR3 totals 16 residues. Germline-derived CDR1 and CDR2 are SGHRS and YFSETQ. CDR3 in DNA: TGCGCCAGCAGCTTGGCCCCCCAGGCAGGAAAAGAGACCCAGTACTTC. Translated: CASSLAPQAGKETQYF.

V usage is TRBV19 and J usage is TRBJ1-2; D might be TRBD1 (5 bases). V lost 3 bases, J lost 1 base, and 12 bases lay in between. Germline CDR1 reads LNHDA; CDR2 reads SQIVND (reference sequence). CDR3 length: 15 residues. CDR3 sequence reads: CASSMDRGVNYGYTF. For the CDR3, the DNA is TGTGCCAGTAGTATGGATCGGGGGGTTAACTATGGCTACACCTTC. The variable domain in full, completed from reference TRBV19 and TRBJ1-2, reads DGGITQSPKYLFRKEGQNVTLSCEQNLNHDAMYWYRQDPGQGLRLIYYSQIVNDFQKGDIAEGYSVSREKKESFPLTVTSAQKNPTAFYLCASSMDRGVNYGYTFGSGTRLTVV.

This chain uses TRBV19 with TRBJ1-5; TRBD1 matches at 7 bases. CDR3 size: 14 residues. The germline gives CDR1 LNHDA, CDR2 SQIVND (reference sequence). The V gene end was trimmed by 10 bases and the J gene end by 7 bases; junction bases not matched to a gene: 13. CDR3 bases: TGTGCCACCTGGACAGGTACGGCGTCCCAGCCCCAGCATTTT. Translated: CATWTGTASQPQHF.

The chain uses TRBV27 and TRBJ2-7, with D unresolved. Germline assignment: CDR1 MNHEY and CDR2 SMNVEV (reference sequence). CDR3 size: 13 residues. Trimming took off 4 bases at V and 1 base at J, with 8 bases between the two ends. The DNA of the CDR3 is TGTGCCAGCAGTTACGGCAGGTCCTACGAGCAGTACTTC. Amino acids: CASSYGRSYEQYF.

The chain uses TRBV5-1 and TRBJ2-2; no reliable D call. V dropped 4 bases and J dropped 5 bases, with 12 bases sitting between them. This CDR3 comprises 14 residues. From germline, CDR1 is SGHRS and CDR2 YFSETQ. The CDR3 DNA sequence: TGCGCCAGCAGCCTTATCCCAGGTACCGGGGAGCTGTTTTTT. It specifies CASSLIPGTGELFF.

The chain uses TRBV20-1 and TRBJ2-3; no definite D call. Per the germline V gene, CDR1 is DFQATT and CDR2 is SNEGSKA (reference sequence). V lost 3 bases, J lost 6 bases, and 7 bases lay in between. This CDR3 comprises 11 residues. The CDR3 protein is CSASPKDTQYF. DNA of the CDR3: TGCAGTGCTAGCCCTAAGGATACGCAGTATTTT.

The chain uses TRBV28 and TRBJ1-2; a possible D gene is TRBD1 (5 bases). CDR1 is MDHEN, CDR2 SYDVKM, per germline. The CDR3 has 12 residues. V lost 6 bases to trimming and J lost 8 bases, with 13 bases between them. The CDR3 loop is CASSQTKGGYTF. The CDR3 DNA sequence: TGTGCCAGCAGCCAGACAAAGGGGGGCTACACCTTC.

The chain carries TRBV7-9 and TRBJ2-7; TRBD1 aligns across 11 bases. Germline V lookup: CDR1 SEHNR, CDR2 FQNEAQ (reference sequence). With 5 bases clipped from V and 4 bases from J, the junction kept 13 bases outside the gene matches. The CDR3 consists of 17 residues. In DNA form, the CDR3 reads TGTGCCAGCAGCGGGACAGGGGGGCGGGGGGTTTATTACGAGCAGTACTTC. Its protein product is CASSGTGGRGVYYEQYF.

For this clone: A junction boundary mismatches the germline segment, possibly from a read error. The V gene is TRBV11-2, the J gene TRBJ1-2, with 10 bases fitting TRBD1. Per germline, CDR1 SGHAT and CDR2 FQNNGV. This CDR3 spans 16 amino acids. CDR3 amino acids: CASSLDRGPPKGGYTF. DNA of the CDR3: TGTGCCAGCAGCCTAGACAGGGGGCCCCCTAAGGGTGGCTACACCTTC.

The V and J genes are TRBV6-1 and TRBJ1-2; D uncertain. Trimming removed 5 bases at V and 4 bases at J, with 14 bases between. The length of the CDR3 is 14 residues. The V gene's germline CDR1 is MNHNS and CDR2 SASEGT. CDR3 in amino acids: CASSPSYSGYGYTF. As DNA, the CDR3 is TGTGCCAGCAGTCCGTCCTATTCGGGCTATGGCTACACCTTC.